This T cell receptor beta chain appears in the sequencing data of a study of CD8 T cells in Susac syndrome. CD8+ and CD4+ T cells taken from blood had their TCR beta sequenced. CDR1 and CDR2 (germline): LGHDT, YNNKEL (reference sequence). V lost 1 base and J lost 5; bases outside the gene matches: 10. This CDR3 region has 16 residues. This clonotype was seen once. An input of 0.5 to 1 ug of RNA was subjected to reverse transcription using random hexamers. MiXCR was run by TCRdb on the immunoSEQ multiplex PCR reads, yielding one entry per CDR3 protein. This sample has more than 150,000 distinct CDR3 sequences, with around 95% found just once.

The source is a human donor with Susac syndrome. The J gene is TRBJ2-5, the V gene TRBV3-1, with 7 bases that match TRBD2. The specimen sequenced was CD4+ T cells from PBMCs. The CDR3 loop is CASSQGVPGLGETQYF. CDR3 bases: TGTGCCAGCAGCCAAGGGGTCCCCGGACTAGGGGAGACCCAGTACTTC.